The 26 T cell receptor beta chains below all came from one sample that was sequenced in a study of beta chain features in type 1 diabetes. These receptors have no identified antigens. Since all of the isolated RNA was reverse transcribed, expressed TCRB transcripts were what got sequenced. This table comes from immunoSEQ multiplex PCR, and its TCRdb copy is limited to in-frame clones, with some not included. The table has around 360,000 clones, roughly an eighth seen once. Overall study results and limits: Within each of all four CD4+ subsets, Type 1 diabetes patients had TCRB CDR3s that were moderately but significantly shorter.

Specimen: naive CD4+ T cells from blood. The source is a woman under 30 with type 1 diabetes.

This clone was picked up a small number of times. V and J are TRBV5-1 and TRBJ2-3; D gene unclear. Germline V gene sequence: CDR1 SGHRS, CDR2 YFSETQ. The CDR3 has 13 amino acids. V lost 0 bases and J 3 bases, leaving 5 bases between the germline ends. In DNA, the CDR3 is TGCGCCAGCAGCTTGGACGGGACAGATACGCAGTATTTT. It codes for CASSLDGTDTQYF. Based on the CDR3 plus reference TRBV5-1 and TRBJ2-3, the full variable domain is KAGVTQTPRYLIKTRGQQVTLSCSPISGHRSVSWYQQTPGQGLQFLFEYFSETQRNKGNFPGRFSGRQFSNSRSEMNVSTLELGDSALYLCASSLDGTDTQYFGPGTRLTVL.

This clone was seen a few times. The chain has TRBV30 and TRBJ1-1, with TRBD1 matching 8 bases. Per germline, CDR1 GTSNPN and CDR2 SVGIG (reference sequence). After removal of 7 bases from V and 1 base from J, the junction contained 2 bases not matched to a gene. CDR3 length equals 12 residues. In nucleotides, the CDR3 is TGTGCCTCGGACAGGGCGAACACTGAAGCTTTCTTT. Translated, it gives CASDRANTEAFF.

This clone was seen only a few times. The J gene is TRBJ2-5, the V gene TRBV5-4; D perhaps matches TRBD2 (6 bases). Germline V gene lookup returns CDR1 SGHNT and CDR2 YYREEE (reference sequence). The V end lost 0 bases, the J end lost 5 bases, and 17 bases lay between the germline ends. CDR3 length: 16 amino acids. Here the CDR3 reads CASSLELWRGRETQYF. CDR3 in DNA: TGTGCCAGCAGCTTGGAGTTATGGAGGGGCCGGGAGACCCAGTACTTC.

CDR3: CAVAGESKEEQYF. Written as DNA, the CDR3 is TGTGCGGTAGCGGGGGAATCAAAGGAAGAGCAGTACTTC. This chain links TRBV6-5 with TRBJ2-7, with TRBD2 matching over 9 bases. The germline V gene encodes CDR1 MNHEY and CDR2 SVGAGI. CDR3 length: 13 amino acids.

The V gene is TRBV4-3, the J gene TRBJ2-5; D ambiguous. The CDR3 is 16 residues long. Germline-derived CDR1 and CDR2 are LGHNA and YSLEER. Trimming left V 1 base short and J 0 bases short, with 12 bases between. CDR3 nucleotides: TGCGCCAGCAGCCAAGGGGCACCCCAGTACCAAGAGACCCAGTACTTC. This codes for CASSQGAPQYQETQYF.

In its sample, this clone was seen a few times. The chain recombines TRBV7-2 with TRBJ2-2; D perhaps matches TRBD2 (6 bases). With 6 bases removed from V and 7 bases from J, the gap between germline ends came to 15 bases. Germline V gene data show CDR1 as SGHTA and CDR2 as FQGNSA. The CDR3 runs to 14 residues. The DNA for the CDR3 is TGTGCCAGCAGTTACACACGGGAGTTCGGGGAGCTGTTTTTT. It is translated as CASSYTREFGELFF.

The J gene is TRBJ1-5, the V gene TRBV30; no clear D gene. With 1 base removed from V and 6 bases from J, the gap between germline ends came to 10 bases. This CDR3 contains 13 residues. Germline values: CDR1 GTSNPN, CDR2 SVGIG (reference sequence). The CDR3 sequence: CAWSAQDGQPQHF. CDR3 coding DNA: TGTGCCTGGAGTGCCCAGGATGGTCAGCCCCAGCATTTT. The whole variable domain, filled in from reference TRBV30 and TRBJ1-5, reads SQTIHQWPATLVQPVGSPLSLECTVEGTSNPNLYWYRQAAGRGLQLLFYSVGIGQISSEVPQNLSASRPQDRQFILSSKKLLLSDSGFYLCAWSAQDGQPQHFGDGTRLSIL.

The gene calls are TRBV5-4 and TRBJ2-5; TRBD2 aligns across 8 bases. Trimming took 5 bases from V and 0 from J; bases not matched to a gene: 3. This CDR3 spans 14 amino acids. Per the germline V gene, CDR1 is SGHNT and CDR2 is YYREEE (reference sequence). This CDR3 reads CASRATSDQETQYF. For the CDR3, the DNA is TGTGCCAGCAGAGCGACTAGCGACCAAGAGACCCAGTACTTC.

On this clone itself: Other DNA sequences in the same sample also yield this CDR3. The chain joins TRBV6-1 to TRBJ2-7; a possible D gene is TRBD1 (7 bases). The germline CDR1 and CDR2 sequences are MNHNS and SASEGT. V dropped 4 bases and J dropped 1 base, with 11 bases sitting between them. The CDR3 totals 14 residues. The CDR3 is CASSGQGGSYEQYF. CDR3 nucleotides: TGTGCCAGCAGTGGACAGGGAGGATCCTACGAGCAGTACTTC.

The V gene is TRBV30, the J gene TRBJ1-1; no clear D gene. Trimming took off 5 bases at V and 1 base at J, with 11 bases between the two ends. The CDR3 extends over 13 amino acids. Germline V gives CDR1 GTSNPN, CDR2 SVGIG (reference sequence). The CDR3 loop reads CAWDKNENTEAFF. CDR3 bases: TGTGCCTGGGACAAGAATGAGAACACTGAAGCTTTCTTT.

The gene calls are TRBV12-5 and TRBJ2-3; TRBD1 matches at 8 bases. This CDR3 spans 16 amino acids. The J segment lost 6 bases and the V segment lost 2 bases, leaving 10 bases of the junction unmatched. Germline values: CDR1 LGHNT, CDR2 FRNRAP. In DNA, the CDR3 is TGTGCTAGTGGTTTGACGCCTCAGGGGGCTGGTGATACGCAGTATTTT. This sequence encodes CASGLTPQGAGDTQYF.

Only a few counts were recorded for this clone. CDR3 residues: CASSPDRVETQYF. The CDR3 DNA sequence: TGCGCCAGCAGCCCGGACAGGGTGGAGACCCAGTACTTC. This chain uses TRBV5-1 with TRBJ2-5; TRBD1 matches at 8 bases. V was clipped by 4 bases and J by 5 bases; unmatched bases: 4. The CDR3 runs 13 residues. CDR1 SGHRS and CDR2 YFSETQ come from the germline V gene.

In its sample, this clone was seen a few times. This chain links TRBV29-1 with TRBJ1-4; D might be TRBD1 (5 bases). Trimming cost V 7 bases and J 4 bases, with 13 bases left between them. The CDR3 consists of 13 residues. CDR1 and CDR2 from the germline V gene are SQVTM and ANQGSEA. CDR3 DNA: TGCAGCGGACGACAGAACAATAATGAAAAACTGTTTTTT. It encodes CSGRQNNNEKLFF.

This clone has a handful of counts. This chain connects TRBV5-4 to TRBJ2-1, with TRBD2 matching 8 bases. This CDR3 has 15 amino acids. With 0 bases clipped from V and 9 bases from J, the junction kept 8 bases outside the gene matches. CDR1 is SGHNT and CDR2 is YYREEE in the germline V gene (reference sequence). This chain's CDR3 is CASSLDLRGGTEQFF. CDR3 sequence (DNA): TGTGCCAGCAGCTTGGATCTCCGGGGGGGGACTGAGCAGTTCTTC.

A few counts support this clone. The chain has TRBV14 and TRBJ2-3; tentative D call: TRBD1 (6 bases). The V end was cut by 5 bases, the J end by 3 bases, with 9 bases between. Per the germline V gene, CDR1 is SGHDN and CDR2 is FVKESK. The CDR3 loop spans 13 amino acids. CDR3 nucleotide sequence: TGTGCCAGCAGCACAGGACAGACAGATACGCAGTATTTT. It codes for CASSTGQTDTQYF. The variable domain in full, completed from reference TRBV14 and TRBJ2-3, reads EAGVTQFPSHSVIEKGQTVTLRCDPISGHDNLYWYRRVMGKEIKFLLHFVKESKQDESGMPNNRFLAERTGGTYSTLKVQPAELEDSGVYFCASSTGQTDTQYFGPGTRLTVL.

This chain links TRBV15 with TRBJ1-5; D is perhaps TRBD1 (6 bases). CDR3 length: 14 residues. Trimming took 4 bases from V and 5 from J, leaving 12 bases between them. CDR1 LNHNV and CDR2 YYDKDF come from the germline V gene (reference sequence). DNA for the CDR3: TGTGCCACCAGCACTGGAGGGGGGGATCAGCCCCAGCATTTT. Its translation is CATSTGGGDQPQHF. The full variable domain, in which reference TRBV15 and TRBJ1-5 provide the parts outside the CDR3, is DAMVIQNPRYQVTQFGKPVTLSCSQTLNHNVMYWYQQKSSQAPKLLFHYYDKDFNNEADTPDNFQSRRPNTSFCFLDIRSPGLGDTAMYLCATSTGGGDQPQHFGDGTRLSIL.

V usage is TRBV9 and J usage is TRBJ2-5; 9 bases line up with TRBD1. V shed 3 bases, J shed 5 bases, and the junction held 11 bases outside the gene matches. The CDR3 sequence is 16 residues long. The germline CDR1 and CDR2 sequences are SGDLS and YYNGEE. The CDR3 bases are TGTGCCAGCAGCGGCGGGACAGGGAATAGGGGGGAGACCCAGTACTTC. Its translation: CASSGGTGNRGETQYF.

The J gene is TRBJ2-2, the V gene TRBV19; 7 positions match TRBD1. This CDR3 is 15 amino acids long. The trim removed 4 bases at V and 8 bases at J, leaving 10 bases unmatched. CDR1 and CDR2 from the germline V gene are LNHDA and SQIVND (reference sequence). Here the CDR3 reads CASSNQDRWRGELFF. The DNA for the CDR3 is TGTGCCAGTAGTAACCAGGACAGGTGGCGTGGGGAGCTGTTTTTT.

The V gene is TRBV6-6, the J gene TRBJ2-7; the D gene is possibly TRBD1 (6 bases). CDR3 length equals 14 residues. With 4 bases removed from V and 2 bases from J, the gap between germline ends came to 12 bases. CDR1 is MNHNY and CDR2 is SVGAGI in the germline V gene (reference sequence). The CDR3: CASSWLGQTYEQYF. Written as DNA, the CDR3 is TGTGCCAGCAGTTGGCTCGGACAGACCTACGAGCAGTACTTC.

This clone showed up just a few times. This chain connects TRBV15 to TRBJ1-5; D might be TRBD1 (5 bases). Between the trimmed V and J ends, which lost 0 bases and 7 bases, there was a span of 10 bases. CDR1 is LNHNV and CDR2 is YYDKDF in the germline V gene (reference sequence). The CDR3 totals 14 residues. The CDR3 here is CATSRDGAGQPQHF. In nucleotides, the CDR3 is TGTGCCACCAGCAGAGATGGGGCAGGACAGCCCCAGCATTTT.

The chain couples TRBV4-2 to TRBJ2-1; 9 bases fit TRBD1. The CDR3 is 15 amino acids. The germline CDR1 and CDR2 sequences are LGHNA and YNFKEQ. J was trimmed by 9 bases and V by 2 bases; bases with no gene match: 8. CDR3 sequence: CASSQHGLTGGEQFF. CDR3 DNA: TGTGCCAGCAGCCAACACGGATTGACAGGGGGTGAGCAGTTCTTC.

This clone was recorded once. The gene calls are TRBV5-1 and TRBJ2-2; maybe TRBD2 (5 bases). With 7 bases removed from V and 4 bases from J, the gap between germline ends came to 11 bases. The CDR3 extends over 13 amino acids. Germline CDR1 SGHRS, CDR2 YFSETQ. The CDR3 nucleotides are TGCGCCAGCGGGAGAGACGGCACCGGGGAGCTGTTTTTT. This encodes CASGRDGTGELFF. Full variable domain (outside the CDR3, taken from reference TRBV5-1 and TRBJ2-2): KAGVTQTPRYLIKTRGQQVTLSCSPISGHRSVSWYQQTPGQGLQFLFEYFSETQRNKGNFPGRFSGRQFSNSRSEMNVSTLELGDSALYLCASGRDGTGELFFGEGSRLTVL.

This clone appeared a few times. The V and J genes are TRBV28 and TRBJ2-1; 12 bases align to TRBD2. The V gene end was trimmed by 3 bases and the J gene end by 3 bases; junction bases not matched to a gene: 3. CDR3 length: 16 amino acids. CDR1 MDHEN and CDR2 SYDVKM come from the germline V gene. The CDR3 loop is CASSLVTSGSYNEQFF. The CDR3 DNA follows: TGTGCCAGCAGTTTGGTGACTAGCGGGAGCTACAATGAGCAGTTCTTC.

CDR3 residues: CASSVASQGVSGYTF. For the CDR3, the DNA is TGTGCCAGCAGCGTAGCGTCACAGGGGGTGAGTGGCTACACCTTC. The chain uses TRBV9 and TRBJ1-2, with 8 bases aligning to TRBD1. CDR1 is SGDLS, CDR2 YYNGEE, per germline. The CDR3 runs 15 residues. Trimming cost V 0 bases and J 7 bases; bases outside gene matches: 8.

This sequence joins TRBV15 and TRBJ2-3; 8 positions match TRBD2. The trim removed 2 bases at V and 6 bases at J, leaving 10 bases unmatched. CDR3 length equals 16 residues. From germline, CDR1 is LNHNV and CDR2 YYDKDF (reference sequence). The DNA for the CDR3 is TGTGCCACCAGCAGACGACAAGCGGGAGAGGTGGATACGCAGTATTTT. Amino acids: CATSRRQAGEVDTQYF. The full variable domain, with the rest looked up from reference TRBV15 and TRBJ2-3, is DAMVIQNPRYQVTQFGKPVTLSCSQTLNHNVMYWYQQKSSQAPKLLFHYYDKDFNNEADTPDNFQSRRPNTSFCFLDIRSPGLGDTAMYLCATSRRQAGEVDTQYFGPGTRLTVL.

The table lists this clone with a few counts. The CDR3 DNA follows: TGTGCCAGTAGGCCGACTAGCGGAGACAATGAGCAGTTCTTC. Its protein product is CASRPTSGDNEQFF. This chain links TRBV19 with TRBJ2-1; TRBD2 matches at 9 bases. Germline values: CDR1 LNHDA, CDR2 SQIVND (reference sequence). There are 14 residues in the CDR3. Losses at the gene ends were 6 bases for V and 5 bases for J; bases not matched to a gene: 5.